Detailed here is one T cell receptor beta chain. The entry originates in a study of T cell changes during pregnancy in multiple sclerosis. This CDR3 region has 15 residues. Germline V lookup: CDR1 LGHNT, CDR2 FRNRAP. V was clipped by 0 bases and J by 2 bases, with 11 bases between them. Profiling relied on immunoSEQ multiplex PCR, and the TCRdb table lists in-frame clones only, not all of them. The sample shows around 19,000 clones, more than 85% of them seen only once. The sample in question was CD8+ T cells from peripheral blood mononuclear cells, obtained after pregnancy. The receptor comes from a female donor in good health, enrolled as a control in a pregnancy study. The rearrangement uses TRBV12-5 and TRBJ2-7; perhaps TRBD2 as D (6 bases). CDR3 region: CASGLVVPGAYEQYF. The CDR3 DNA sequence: TGTGCTAGTGGTTTGGTTGTCCCGGGGGCCTACGAGCAGTACTTC.